A selection of T cell receptor beta chains follows, all from one sample in a study of early stage breast cancer tumors. TCRdb keeps only in-frame clones here, not all; method: immunoSEQ multiplex PCR. The sample contains some 32,000 clones, more than 65% of which appear only once. The sample was breast tumor tissue. The receptors were gathered from a person under 45 with breast cancer. Each CDR3 is given with its conserved first and last residue. A D gene is named only where the DNA matches it firmly. Rows may omit the clone size; those that give it use once, few, many or a size class.

j_call: TRBJ1-5
v_call: TRBV5-4
clone_size: -
d_call: -
cdr3_aa: CASSLGESSNQPQHF
cdr3_nt: TGTGCCAGCAGCTTGGGGGAGTCTAGCAATCAGCCCCAGCATTTT

j_call: TRBJ2-3
v_call: TRBV4-2
clone_size: -
d_call: -
cdr3_aa: CASSQLTLGMFDTDTQYF
cdr3_nt: TGTGCCAGCAGCCAGCTGACCCTAGGAATGTTCGATACAGATACGCAGTATTTT

j_call: TRBJ2-5
v_call: TRBV7-2
clone_size: -
d_call: -
cdr3_aa: CASSPLRTQYF
cdr3_nt: TGTGCCAGCAGCCCGCTGAGGACCCAGTACTTC

j_call: TRBJ1-2
v_call: TRBV6-1
clone_size: -
d_call: -
cdr3_aa: CASSEGGAYYGYTF
cdr3_nt: TGTGCCAGCAGTGAAGGGGGCGCCTACTATGGCTACACCTTC

j_call: TRBJ1-5
v_call: TRBV6-6
clone_size: -
d_call: -
cdr3_aa: CASMAPGQPQHF
cdr3_nt: TGTGCCAGCATGGCCCCGGGGCAGCCCCAGCATTTT

j_call: TRBJ1-1
v_call: TRBV19
clone_size: -
d_call: -
cdr3_aa: CASSVDSPTEAFF
cdr3_nt: TGTGCCAGTAGTGTCGACAGTCCGACTGAAGCTTTCTTT

j_call: TRBJ1-2
v_call: TRBV6-1
clone_size: -
d_call: -
cdr3_aa: CASSGGRRGRNYGYTF
cdr3_nt: TGTGCCAGCAGTGGGGGGAGAAGGGGACGAAACTATGGCTACACCTTC

j_call: TRBJ1-4
v_call: TRBV2
clone_size: -
d_call: -
cdr3_aa: CASSEGVKLFF
cdr3_nt: TGTGCCAGCAGTGAGGGGGTTAAGCTGTTTTTT

j_call: TRBJ2-7
v_call: TRBV19
clone_size: medium-sized
d_call: -
cdr3_aa: CASSPSPEEYF
cdr3_nt: TGTGCCAGTAGTCCATCCCCGGAGGAGTACTTC

j_call: TRBJ2-7
v_call: TRBV7-9
clone_size: -
d_call: -
cdr3_aa: CASSLGRDTRQYEQYF
cdr3_nt: TGTGCCAGCAGCTTGGGCCGGGACACCCGTCAATACGAGCAGTACTTC

j_call: TRBJ1-2
v_call: TRBV19
clone_size: -
d_call: -
cdr3_aa: CASSIDRVYGYTF
cdr3_nt: TGTGCCAGTAGTATAGATCGGGTTTATGGCTACACCTTC

j_call: TRBJ2-2
v_call: TRBV7-9
clone_size: -
d_call: -
cdr3_aa: CASSLVPGNTGELFF
cdr3_nt: TGTGCCAGCAGCTTAGTTCCCGGGAACACCGGGGAGCTGTTTTTT

j_call: TRBJ2-7
v_call: TRBV23-1
clone_size: -
d_call: TRBD1
cdr3_aa: CASSQSFGTVIYEQYF
cdr3_nt: TGCGCCAGCAGTCAATCGTTCGGGACAGTCATCTACGAGCAGTACTTC

j_call: TRBJ1-2
v_call: TRBV30
clone_size: -
d_call: -
cdr3_aa: CAWSVGVGRNTF
cdr3_nt: TGTGCCTGGAGTGTAGGCGTCGGGCGGAACACCTTC

j_call: TRBJ1-2
v_call: TRBV5-8
clone_size: -
d_call: -
cdr3_aa: CASSLVADPGYTF
cdr3_nt: TGTGCCAGCAGCTTGGTGGCAGATCCTGGCTACACCTTC

j_call: TRBJ2-7
v_call: TRBV18
clone_size: -
d_call: TRBD2
cdr3_aa: CASSPRTSGRGVQYF
cdr3_nt: TGTGCCAGCTCACCAAGGACTAGCGGGAGAGGGGTGCAGTACTTC

j_call: TRBJ1-2
v_call: TRBV4-1
clone_size: -
d_call: -
cdr3_aa: CASSRGPNNFYGYTF
cdr3_nt: TGCGCCAGCAGCAGGGGACCTAATAATTTCTATGGCTACACCTTC

j_call: TRBJ1-1
v_call: TRBV27
clone_size: -
d_call: -
cdr3_aa: CASSLTGGIMNTEAFF
cdr3_nt: TGTGCCAGCAGTTTAACGGGAGGAATCATGAACACTGAAGCTTTCTTT

j_call: TRBJ2-6
v_call: TRBV7-2
clone_size: once
d_call: -
cdr3_aa: CASSLVRGPGANVLTF
cdr3_nt: TGTGCCAGCAGCTTAGTCCGGGGACCTGGGGCCAACGTCCTGACTTTC

j_call: TRBJ2-5
v_call: TRBV18
clone_size: -
d_call: TRBD2
cdr3_aa: CASSPGTTQETQYF
cdr3_nt: TGTGCCAGCTCACCCGGGACTACCCAAGAGACCCAGTACTTC

j_call: TRBJ2-7
v_call: TRBV5-1
clone_size: -
d_call: TRBD2
cdr3_aa: CASSLGSGRVSVPYEQYF
cdr3_nt: TGCGCCAGCAGCTTGGGTAGCGGGAGGGTGTCGGTTCCCTACGAGCAGTACTTC

j_call: TRBJ1-5
v_call: TRBV2
clone_size: -
d_call: -
cdr3_aa: CASSDRRGDQPQHF
cdr3_nt: TGTGCCAGCAGTGACAGGAGGGGCGATCAGCCCCAGCATTTT

j_call: TRBJ2-3
v_call: TRBV5-5
clone_size: -
d_call: -
cdr3_aa: CASSLGTGHSTDTQYF
cdr3_nt: TGTGCCAGCAGCCTCGGCACGGGCCATAGCACAGATACGCAGTATTTT

j_call: TRBJ2-2
v_call: TRBV10-3
clone_size: -
d_call: TRBD1
cdr3_aa: CAISATGGRNTGELFF
cdr3_nt: TGTGCCATCAGTGCCACAGGGGGGAGGAACACCGGGGAGCTGTTTTTT

j_call: TRBJ2-7
v_call: TRBV21-1
clone_size: -
d_call: -
cdr3_aa: CAVNRLEREPFEQYF
cdr3_nt: TGTGCCGTCAACCGACTAGAGCGGGAGCCATTCGAGCAGTACTTC

j_call: TRBJ1-5
v_call: TRBV4-1
clone_size: -
d_call: TRBD1
cdr3_aa: CASSQLPGQGILYNQPQHF
cdr3_nt: TGCGCCAGCTCCCAACTTCCGGGACAGGGTATACTTTACAATCAGCCCCAGCATTTT

j_call: TRBJ2-2
v_call: TRBV29-1
clone_size: once
d_call: TRBD2
cdr3_aa: CSAGLDPTGELFF
cdr3_nt: TGCAGCGCTGGACTAGACCCAACCGGGGAGCTGTTTTTT

j_call: TRBJ2-1
v_call: TRBV4-3
clone_size: -
d_call: TRBD2
cdr3_aa: CASSQIRSGRPDNEQFF
cdr3_nt: TGCGCCAGCAGCCAGATTCGGAGCGGGAGGCCGGACAATGAGCAGTTCTTC

j_call: TRBJ2-7
v_call: TRBV7-2
clone_size: few
d_call: -
cdr3_aa: CASTSSWGLVYEQYF
cdr3_nt: TGTGCCAGCACCTCATCGTGGGGGCTCGTCTACGAGCAGTACTTC

j_call: TRBJ2-2
v_call: TRBV7-8
clone_size: -
d_call: -
cdr3_aa: CASSFRQGSGELFF
cdr3_nt: TGTGCCAGCAGCTTCAGGCAGGGATCCGGGGAGCTGTTTTTT

j_call: TRBJ2-7
v_call: TRBV5-4
clone_size: once
d_call: TRBD2
cdr3_aa: CASSLDASGGEQYF
cdr3_nt: TGTGCCAGCAGCTTGGATGCTAGCGGGGGGGAGCAGTACTTC

j_call: TRBJ2-2
v_call: TRBV7-3
clone_size: -
d_call: -
cdr3_aa: CASSLGQNTGELFF
cdr3_nt: TGTGCCAGCAGTCTTGGACAGAACACCGGGGAGCTGTTTTTT

j_call: TRBJ2-1
v_call: TRBV6-1
clone_size: -
d_call: TRBD2
cdr3_aa: CASSEKVAGGPDEQFF
cdr3_nt: TGTGCCAGCAGTGAAAAAGTAGCGGGAGGGCCCGATGAGCAGTTCTTC

j_call: TRBJ1-2
v_call: TRBV5-4
clone_size: -
d_call: -
cdr3_aa: CATTLRPGNYGYTF
cdr3_nt: TGTGCCACCACCCTCCGGCCGGGGAACTATGGCTACACCTTC

j_call: TRBJ1-1
v_call: TRBV5-4
clone_size: -
d_call: -
cdr3_aa: CASSGAFAAYTEAFF
cdr3_nt: TGTGCCAGCAGCGGAGCTTTTGCGGCCTACACTGAAGCTTTCTTT

j_call: TRBJ2-5
v_call: TRBV18
clone_size: few
d_call: TRBD1
cdr3_aa: CASSPTGNQETQYF
cdr3_nt: TGTGCCAGCTCACCGACAGGGAACCAAGAGACCCAGTACTTC

j_call: TRBJ1-1
v_call: TRBV11-2
clone_size: -
d_call: TRBD1
cdr3_aa: CASSLDRGHTEAFF
cdr3_nt: TGTGCCAGCAGCTTAGACAGGGGGCACACTGAAGCTTTCTTT

j_call: TRBJ2-1
v_call: TRBV14
clone_size: -
d_call: TRBD1
cdr3_aa: CASSQGPGQGFYNEQFF
cdr3_nt: TGTGCCAGCAGCCAAGGACCGGGACAGGGGTTCTACAATGAGCAGTTCTTC

j_call: TRBJ1-3
v_call: TRBV7-2
clone_size: -
d_call: TRBD1
cdr3_aa: CASSYRGHGNTIYF
cdr3_nt: TGTGCCAGCAGCTATAGGGGGCATGGAAACACCATATATTTT

j_call: TRBJ2-7
v_call: TRBV4-1
clone_size: -
d_call: TRBD1
cdr3_aa: CASSEDRGLYEQYF
cdr3_nt: TGCGCCAGCAGCGAGGACAGGGGGCTCTACGAGCAGTACTTC